This T cell receptor (beta chain) is from a study of TIL therapy for anti-PD-1-resistant metastatic lung cancer. Across the whole study: Median tumor PD-L1 proportion score was about 6%.

The libraries were made with immunoSEQ v3. Profiled with immunoSEQ multiplex PCR; TCRdb holds only in-frame clones, not every one. The repertoire holds approximately 940 clones, with 60% to 80% as singletons. The CDR3 covers 16 residues. Looked up from germline, CDR1 is SGHDT and CDR2 is YYEEEE. V lost 3 bases to trimming and J lost 0 bases; unmatched junction nucleotides: 5. The study's findings and limits: Many TIL product clones were absent from baseline tumor, suggesting clonal contraction.

Time point meaning: pre-treatment sample, taken before nivolumab and TIL therapy. Most excised metastases sampled were pleural nodules or supraclavicular lymph nodes. Patients were adults with stage 4 NSCLC. Turning to this clone: Its antigen is undetermined.

The chain joins TRBV5-6 to TRBJ2-1, with TRBD1 matching 8 bases. The TCR was taken from a person between 25 and 80 years old with non-small cell lung cancer. The sample in question was tumor tissue, obtained at baseline. CDR3 region: CASSSRGTGSYNEQFF. CDR3 sequence (DNA): TGTGCCAGCAGCTCCAGGGGGACAGGCTCCTACAATGAGCAGTTCTTC.